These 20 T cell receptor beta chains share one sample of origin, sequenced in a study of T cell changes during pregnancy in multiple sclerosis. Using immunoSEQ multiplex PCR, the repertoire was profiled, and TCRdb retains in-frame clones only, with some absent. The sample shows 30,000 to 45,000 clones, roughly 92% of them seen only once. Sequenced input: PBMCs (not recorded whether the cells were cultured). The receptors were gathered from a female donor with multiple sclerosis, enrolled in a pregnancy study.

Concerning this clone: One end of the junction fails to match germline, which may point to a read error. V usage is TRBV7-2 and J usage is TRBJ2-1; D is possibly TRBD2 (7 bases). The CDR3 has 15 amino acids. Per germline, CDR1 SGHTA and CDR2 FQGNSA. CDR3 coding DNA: TGTGCCAGCAGCTTAGGTGGGGGGGCTGGGAATGCGCAGTTCTTC. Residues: CASSLGGGAGNAQFF.

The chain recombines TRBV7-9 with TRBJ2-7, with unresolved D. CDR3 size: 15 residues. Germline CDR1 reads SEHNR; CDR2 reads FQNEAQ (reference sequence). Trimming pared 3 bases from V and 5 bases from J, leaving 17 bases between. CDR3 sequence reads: CASSLVVGLKDEQYF. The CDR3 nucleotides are TGTGCCAGCAGCTTGGTAGTGGGCCTGAAAGACGAGCAGTACTTC.

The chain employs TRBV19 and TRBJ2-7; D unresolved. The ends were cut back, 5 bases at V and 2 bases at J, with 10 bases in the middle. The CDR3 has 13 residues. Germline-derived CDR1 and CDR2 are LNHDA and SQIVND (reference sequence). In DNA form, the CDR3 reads TGTGCCAGTAGTTGGTCTCCCGCCTACGAGCAGTACTTC. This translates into CASSWSPAYEQYF.

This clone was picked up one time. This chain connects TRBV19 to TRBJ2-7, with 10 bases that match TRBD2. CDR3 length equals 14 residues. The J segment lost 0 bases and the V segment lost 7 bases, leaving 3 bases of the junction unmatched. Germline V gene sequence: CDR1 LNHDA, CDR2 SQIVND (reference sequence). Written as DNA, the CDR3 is TGTGCCAGTATGGCTAGCGGGAGCTCCTACGAGCAGTACTTC. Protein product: CASMASGSSYEQYF.

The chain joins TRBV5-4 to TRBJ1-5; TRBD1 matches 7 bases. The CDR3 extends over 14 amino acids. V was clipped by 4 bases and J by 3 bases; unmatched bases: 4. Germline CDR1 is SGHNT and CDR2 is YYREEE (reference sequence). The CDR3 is CASSAGTANQPQHF. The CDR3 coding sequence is TGTGCCAGCAGCGCCGGGACAGCCAATCAGCCCCAGCATTTT. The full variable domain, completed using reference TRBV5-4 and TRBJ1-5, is ETGVTQSPTHLIKTRGQQVTLRCSSQSGHNTVSWYQQALGQGPQFIFQYYREEENGRGNFPPRFSGLQFPNYSSELNVNALELDDSALYLCASSAGTANQPQHFGDGTRLSIL.

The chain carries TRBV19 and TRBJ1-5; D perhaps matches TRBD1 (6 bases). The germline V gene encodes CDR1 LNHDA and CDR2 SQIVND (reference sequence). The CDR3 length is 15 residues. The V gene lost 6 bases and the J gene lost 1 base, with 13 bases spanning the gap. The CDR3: CASRVSGVSNQPQHF. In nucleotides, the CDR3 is TGTGCCAGTAGGGTATCAGGGGTCAGCAATCAGCCCCAGCATTTT.

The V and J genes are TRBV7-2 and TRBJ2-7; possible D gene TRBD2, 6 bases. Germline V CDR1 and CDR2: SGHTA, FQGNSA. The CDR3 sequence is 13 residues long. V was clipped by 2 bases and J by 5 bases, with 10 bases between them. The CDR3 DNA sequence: TGTGCCAGCAGCTTACCTACTAGCAACGAGCAGTACTTC. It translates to CASSLPTSNEQYF.

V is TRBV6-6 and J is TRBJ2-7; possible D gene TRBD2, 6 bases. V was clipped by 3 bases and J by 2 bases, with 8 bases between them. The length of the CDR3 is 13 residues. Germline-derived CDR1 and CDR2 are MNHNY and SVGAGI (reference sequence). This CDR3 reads CASSYRGTYEQYF. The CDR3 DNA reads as TGTGCCAGCAGTTATCGGGGGACCTACGAGCAGTACTTC.

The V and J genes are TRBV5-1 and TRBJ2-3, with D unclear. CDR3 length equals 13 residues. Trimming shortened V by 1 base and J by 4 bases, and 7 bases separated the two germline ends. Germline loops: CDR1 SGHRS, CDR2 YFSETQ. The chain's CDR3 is CASSLFSADTQYF. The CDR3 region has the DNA TGCGCCAGCAGCTTGTTTTCTGCAGATACGCAGTATTTT.

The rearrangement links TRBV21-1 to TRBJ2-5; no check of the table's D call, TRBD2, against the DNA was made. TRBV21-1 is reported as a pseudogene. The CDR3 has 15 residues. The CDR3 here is CASSKEVANQETQYF. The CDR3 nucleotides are TGTGCCAGCAGCAAAGAGGTAGCCAACCAAGAGACCCAGTACTTC.

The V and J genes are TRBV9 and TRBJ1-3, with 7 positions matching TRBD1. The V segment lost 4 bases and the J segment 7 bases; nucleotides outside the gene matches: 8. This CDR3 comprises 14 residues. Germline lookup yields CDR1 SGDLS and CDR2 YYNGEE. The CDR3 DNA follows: TGTGCCAGCAGCCCCAGGGACAGTCAGAACACCATATATTTT. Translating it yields CASSPRDSQNTIYF.

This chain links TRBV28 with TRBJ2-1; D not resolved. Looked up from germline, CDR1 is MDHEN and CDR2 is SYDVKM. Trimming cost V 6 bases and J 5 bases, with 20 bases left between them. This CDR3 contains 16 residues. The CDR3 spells CASSALGLFLHNEQFF. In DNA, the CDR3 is TGTGCCAGCAGCGCATTAGGATTGTTTCTTCACAATGAGCAGTTCTTC.

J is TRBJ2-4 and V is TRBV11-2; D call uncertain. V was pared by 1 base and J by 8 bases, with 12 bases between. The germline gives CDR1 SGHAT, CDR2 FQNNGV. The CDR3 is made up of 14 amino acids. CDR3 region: CASSLGVGRDIQYF. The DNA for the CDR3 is TGTGCCAGCAGCTTAGGGGTAGGACGGGACATTCAGTACTTC.

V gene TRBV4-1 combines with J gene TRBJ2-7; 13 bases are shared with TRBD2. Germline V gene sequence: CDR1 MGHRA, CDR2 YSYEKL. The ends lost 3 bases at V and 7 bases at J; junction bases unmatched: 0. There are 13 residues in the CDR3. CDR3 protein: CASSQGLAGEQYF. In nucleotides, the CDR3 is TGCGCCAGCAGCCAGGGACTAGCGGGAGAGCAGTACTTC.

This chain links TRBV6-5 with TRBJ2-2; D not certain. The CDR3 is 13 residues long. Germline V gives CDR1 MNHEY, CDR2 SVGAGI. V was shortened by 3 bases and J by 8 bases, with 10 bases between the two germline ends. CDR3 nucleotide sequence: TGTGCCAGCAGTTATTCGGAACAGGGGGAGCTGTTTTTT. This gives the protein CASSYSEQGELFF.

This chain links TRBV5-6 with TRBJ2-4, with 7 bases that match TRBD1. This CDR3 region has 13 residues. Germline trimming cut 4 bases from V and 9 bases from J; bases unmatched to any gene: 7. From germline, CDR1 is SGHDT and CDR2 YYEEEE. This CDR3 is CASSRQGRGIQYF. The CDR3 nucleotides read TGTGCCAGCAGCAGACAGGGTCGGGGCATTCAGTACTTC.

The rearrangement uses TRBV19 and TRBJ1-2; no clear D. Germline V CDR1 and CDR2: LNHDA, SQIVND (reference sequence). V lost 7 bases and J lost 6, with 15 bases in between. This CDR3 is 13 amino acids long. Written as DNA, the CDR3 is TGTGCCAGTAATCCCGGACGGTTTCATGGCTACACCTTC. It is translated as CASNPGRFHGYTF.

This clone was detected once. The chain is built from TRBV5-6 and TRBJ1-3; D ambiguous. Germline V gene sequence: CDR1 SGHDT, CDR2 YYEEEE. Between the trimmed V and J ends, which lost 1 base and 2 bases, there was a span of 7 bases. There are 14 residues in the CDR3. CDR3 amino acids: CASSLWETGNTIYF. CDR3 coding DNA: TGTGCCAGCAGCTTGTGGGAGACTGGAAACACCATATATTTT.

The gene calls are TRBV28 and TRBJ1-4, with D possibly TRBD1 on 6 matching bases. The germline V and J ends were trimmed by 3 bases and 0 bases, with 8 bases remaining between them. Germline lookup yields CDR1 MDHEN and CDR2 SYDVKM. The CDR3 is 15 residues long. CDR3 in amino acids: CASSLRQATNEKLFF. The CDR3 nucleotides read TGTGCCAGCAGTTTGAGACAGGCAACTAATGAAAAACTGTTTTTT.

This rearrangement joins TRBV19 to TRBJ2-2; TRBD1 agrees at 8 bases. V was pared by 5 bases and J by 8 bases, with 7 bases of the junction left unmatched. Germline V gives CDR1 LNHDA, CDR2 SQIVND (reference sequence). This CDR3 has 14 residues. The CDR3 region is CASSPTRDRGELFF. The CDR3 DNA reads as TGTGCCAGTAGTCCAACCCGGGACAGGGGGGAGCTGTTTTTT.